This T cell receptor (beta chain) came from a study of PD-1 blockade in classical Hodgkin lymphoma. Germline lookup yields CDR1 SEHNR and CDR2 FQNEAQ (reference sequence). The CDR3 extends over 15 amino acids. Trimming shortened V by 6 bases and J by 2 bases, and 16 bases separated the two germline ends. The time point is: cycle 4 day 1 (C4D1), after five to seven weeks of nivolumab. Patients all relapsed after autologous stem cell transplantation, and there was variation in brentuximab vedotin exposure. Magnetic negative selection purified CD4+ T cells from thawed PBMCs. Here immunoSEQ multiplex PCR was the method, and the copy in TCRdb shows in-frame clones only, minus some. The table lists some 9,100 clones, over 80% of them singletons.

Sequencing was performed on CD4+ T cells from blood, taken before the fourth cycle of nivolumab. The clonotype was recovered from a human donor with classical Hodgkin lymphoma. The chain couples TRBV7-9 to TRBJ1-1, with D possibly matching TRBD1 (6 bases). The CDR3 reads CASSFSSQGNTEAFF. CDR3 coding DNA: TGTGCCAGCAGTTTTAGCTCACAGGGAAACACTGAAGCTTTCTTT.